The 26 T cell receptor beta chains below were found in one sample sequenced in a study of blood T cells in healthy people across ages. Through a sample-barcoded 5' primer and a J-beta primer mix, a second PCR was run for roughly 7 to 11 cycles. TCRdb re-analysed the 5' RACE reads in MiXCR, keeping a single row per CDR3 protein. The data show fewer than 800,000 distinct CDR3 sequences, 45% to 50% seen once. Sequencing was performed on blood. These receptor sequences come from a woman in her fifties or sixties in good health.

The rearrangement links TRBV18 to TRBJ2-7, with D maybe TRBD2 (6 bases). Germline lookup yields CDR1 KGHSH and CDR2 LQKENI. The CDR3 totals 16 residues. V lost 2 bases to trimming and J lost 7 bases, with 21 bases between them. The CDR3 DNA is TGTGCCAGCTCACCATCTACTAGCCGCTCCTACAATGAGCAGTACTTC. This translates into CASSPSTSRSYNEQYF.

V gene TRBV6-5 combines with J gene TRBJ2-1; 11 bases agree with TRBD1. The closer fit of TRBJ2-7 to the DNA end suggests the J call may be wrong. Germline V gene sequence: CDR1 MNHEY, CDR2 SVGAGI. The CDR3 spans 14 residues. In DNA, the CDR3 is TGTGCCAGCAGCACCGGGACAGGGGGGCTCGAGCAGTACTTC. It codes for CASSTGTGGLEQYF.

This clonotype was counted between two and nine times. This CDR3 reads CSARDATGKVSEQYF. CDR3 DNA: TGCAGTGCTAGAGATGCCACAGGGAAGGTTTCCGAGCAGTACTTC. The chain has TRBV20-1 and TRBJ2-7; tentative D call: TRBD1 (6 bases). From germline, CDR1 is DFQATT and CDR2 SNEGSKA (reference sequence). Trimming left V 0 bases short and J 6 bases short, with 18 bases between. The CDR3 is 15 amino acids.

Regarding this clonotype: The germline gene is not matched at one end of the junction; a read error may be the cause. This chain connects TRBV10-3 to TRBJ2-1, with TRBD2 matching 15 bases. The CDR3 is 16 residues long. CDR1 and CDR2 from the germline V gene are ENHRY and SYGVKD. The CDR3 sequence: CAITTGLAGGPNGQFF. Written as DNA, the CDR3 is TGTGCCATCACCACAGGACTAGCGGGAGGGCCGAATGGGCAGTTCTTC.

This clonotype was found many times. J is TRBJ2-1 and V is TRBV29-1; D perhaps matches TRBD2 (6 bases). This CDR3 is built from 12 residues. Trimming cost V 4 bases and J 4 bases, with 8 bases left between them. Germline-derived CDR1 and CDR2 are SQVTM and ANQGSEA. The DNA of the CDR3 is TGCAGCGTTGGTGGGGGGTACAATGAGCAGTTCTTC. Its protein is CSVGGGYNEQFF.

J is TRBJ1-1 and V is TRBV20-1, with 9 bases lining up with TRBD1. Trimming at V came to 1 base and at J to 4 bases, leaving 4 bases not matched to a gene. CDR1 and CDR2 from the germline V gene are DFQATT and SNEGSKA (reference sequence). CDR3 length: 14 residues. The CDR3 here is CSARGGQGSTEAFF. The DNA for the CDR3 is TGCAGTGCTAGAGGGGGACAGGGTTCCACTGAAGCTTTCTTT.

The chain recombines TRBV27 with TRBJ1-5; D gene uncertain. CDR1 is MNHEY, CDR2 SMNVEV, per germline (reference sequence). The CDR3 extends over 15 amino acids. The germline V and J ends were trimmed by 2 bases and 5 bases, with 13 bases remaining between them. CDR3: CASSLAMTAHQPQHF. Here the CDR3 DNA reads TGTGCCAGCAGTTTAGCGATGACCGCCCATCAGCCCCAGCATTTT.

The chain recombines TRBV7-2 with TRBJ1-1; 7 bases map to TRBD1. The V segment lost 2 bases and the J segment 3 bases; nucleotides outside the gene matches: 6. CDR1 SGHTA and CDR2 FQGNSA come from the germline V gene. CDR3 length: 15 amino acids. The CDR3 region has the DNA TGTGCCAGCAGCTTACGAGGGGGCACGGACACTGAAGCTTTCTTT. Translating gives CASSLRGGTDTEAFF.

Ten or more counts support this clonotype. This chain uses TRBV27 with TRBJ2-7, with D hard to call. Germline V gives CDR1 MNHEY, CDR2 SMNVEV (reference sequence). V shed 2 bases and J shed 1 base, with 9 bases lying between them. The CDR3 contains 14 residues. For the CDR3, the DNA is TGTGCCAGCAGTTTAACTGGGCGGTCCTACGAGCAGTACTTC. This encodes CASSLTGRSYEQYF.

V usage is TRBV28 and J usage is TRBJ2-5, with D maybe TRBD1 (6 bases). The CDR3 contains 15 residues. Trimming cost V 5 bases and J 4 bases, with 17 bases left between them. Looked up from germline, CDR1 is MDHEN and CDR2 is SYDVKM. In nucleotides, the CDR3 is TGTGCCAGCAGTCGGGAACAGGGCGTGGGAGAGACCCAGTACTTC. This sequence encodes CASSREQGVGETQYF.

The chain has TRBV4-2 and TRBJ2-5; 9 bases match TRBD2. V was pared by 4 bases and J by 5 bases, with 14 bases of the junction left unmatched. This CDR3 contains 17 residues. Germline V lookup: CDR1 LGHNA, CDR2 YNFKEQ. CDR3 sequence (DNA): TGTGCCAGCAGCCGCACACAAGCGGGAGGTTCAACGGAGACCCAGTACTTC. Its protein product is CASSRTQAGGSTETQYF.

Written as DNA, the CDR3 is TGTGCCAGCAGTTTAGGGGGATACCATAATTCACCCCTCCACTTT. It codes for CASSLGGYHNSPLHF. The rearrangement uses TRBV28 and TRBJ1-6, with D possibly being TRBD1 (5 bases). Trimming took off 2 bases at V and 5 bases at J, with 10 bases between the two ends. The CDR3 is 15 amino acids. Germline CDR1 MDHEN, CDR2 SYDVKM. The full variable domain, rest sourced from reference TRBV28 and TRBJ1-6, is DVKVTQSSRYLVKRTGEKVFLECVQDMDHENMFWYRQDPGLGLRLIYFSYDVKMKEKGDIPEGYSVSREKKERFSLILESASTNQTSMYLCASSLGGYHNSPLHFGNGTRLTVT.

V gene TRBV3-1 combines with J gene TRBJ2-5; maybe TRBD2 (6 bases). The DNA end lines up better with TRBJ2-7; the J call may be wrong. Germline V CDR1 and CDR2: LGHDT, YNNKEL (reference sequence). This CDR3 comprises 13 residues. CDR3 amino acids: CASSQLIADEQYF. CDR3 nucleotides: TGTGCCAGCAGCCAACTGATAGCGGACGAGCAGTACTTC.

The chain has TRBV28 and TRBJ2-3; 8 nucleotides align to TRBD2. The germline gives CDR1 MDHEN, CDR2 SYDVKM. CDR3 length: 15 amino acids. Losses at the gene ends were 5 bases for V and 0 bases for J; bases not matched to a gene: 4. CDR3 protein: CASSVAGSSTDTQYF. The CDR3 nucleotides are TGTGCCAGCAGTGTAGCGGGGAGTAGCACAGATACGCAGTATTTT.

This chain uses TRBV30 with TRBJ2-7, with D uncertain. The V gene lost 4 bases and the J gene lost 6 bases, with 19 bases spanning the gap. This CDR3 region has 14 residues. Germline V gives CDR1 GTSNPN, CDR2 SVGIG (reference sequence). CDR3 sequence: CAWNQELPMLEQYF. In DNA, the CDR3 is TGTGCCTGGAACCAAGAACTCCCCATGCTCGAGCAGTACTTC.

This chain uses TRBV10-3 with TRBJ2-7; possibly TRBD2 for D (5 bases). The length of the CDR3 is 14 residues. Trimming removed 2 bases at V and 5 bases at J, with 13 bases between. Per the germline V gene, CDR1 is ENHRY and CDR2 is SYGVKD. The DNA for the CDR3 is TGTGCCATCAGTGAGCGGGAAGCGACCGACGAGCAGTACTTC. Translating it yields CAISEREATDEQYF.

This clonotype occurred a few times. The chain recombines TRBV6-6 with TRBJ2-7; unclear D gene. The CDR3 has 16 amino acids. With 2 bases removed from V and 2 bases from J, the gap between germline ends came to 16 bases. The germline V gene encodes CDR1 MNHNY and CDR2 SVGAGI (reference sequence). The CDR3 reads CASSYVSSGPPYEQYF. CDR3 nucleotide sequence: TGTGCCAGCAGTTACGTGTCCTCCGGCCCCCCCTACGAGCAGTACTTC.

In its sample, this clonotype was seen a few times. V and J are TRBV11-2 and TRBJ2-5; 8 bases map to TRBD1. This CDR3 region has 20 residues. The germline V gene encodes CDR1 SGHAT and CDR2 FQNNGV. V lost 0 bases to trimming and J lost 3 bases; unmatched junction nucleotides: 18. The CDR3 loop is CASSLDLFGRQGLEEETQYF. The CDR3 nucleotides are TGTGCCAGCAGCTTAGATCTTTTTGGGAGACAGGGGTTGGAAGAAGAGACCCAGTACTTC.

The V and J genes are TRBV5-4 and TRBJ2-3; 16 nucleotides match TRBD2. Per the germline V gene, CDR1 is SGHNT and CDR2 is YYREEE (reference sequence). With 4 bases clipped from V and 5 bases from J, the junction kept 10 bases outside the gene matches. The CDR3 contains 18 residues. CDR3 amino acids: CASSMPGTSGRGGDTQYF. The CDR3 nucleotides read TGTGCCAGCAGCATGCCCGGGACTAGCGGGAGGGGAGGAGATACGCAGTATTTT.

This chain uses TRBV7-9 with TRBJ2-2; maybe TRBD1 (6 bases). The CDR3 is 16 residues long. V lost 4 bases to trimming and J lost 6 bases, with 18 bases between them. Germline V gene sequence: CDR1 SEHNR, CDR2 FQNEAQ (reference sequence). The CDR3 loop reads CASSSRPHREPGELFF. The CDR3 DNA sequence: TGTGCCAGCAGCTCGCGACCCCACAGGGAACCCGGGGAGCTGTTTTTT.

V usage is TRBV29-1 and J usage is TRBJ1-4; the match to TRBD1 covers 8 bases. J was trimmed by 3 bases and V by 6 bases; bases with no gene match: 6. Germline V gene lookup returns CDR1 SQVTM and CDR2 ANQGSEA. The CDR3 is 14 amino acids. CDR3 residues: CSVGRQGPNEKLFF. Written as DNA, the CDR3 is TGCAGCGTGGGGCGACAGGGGCCTAATGAAAAACTGTTTTTT.

The chain has TRBV5-5 and TRBJ1-1; no clear D gene. Trimming cost V 0 bases and J 0 bases, with 9 bases left between them. Germline-derived CDR1 and CDR2 are SGHKS and YYEKEE (reference sequence). The CDR3 contains 15 residues. The CDR3 DNA reads as TGTGCCAGCAGCTTGGGCGCAGCCATGAACACTGAAGCTTTCTTT. Its protein product is CASSLGAAMNTEAFF.

The V gene is TRBV5-1, the J gene TRBJ2-7, with 7 positions matching TRBD1. The CDR3 has 15 amino acids. V gave up 4 bases and J gave up 2 bases; unmatched junction bases: 9. CDR1 and CDR2 from the germline V gene are SGHRS and YFSETQ. CDR3 sequence (DNA): TGCGCCAGCAGCCAAGACCCGGGACAGCCCTACGAGCAGTACTTC. As protein: CASSQDPGQPYEQYF.

The chain links TRBV27 to TRBJ2-7; D is ambiguous. The germline V gene has CDR1 MNHEY and CDR2 SMNVEV (reference sequence). Between the trimmed V and J ends, which lost 2 bases and 3 bases, there was a span of 11 bases. The CDR3 contains 14 residues. The DNA for the CDR3 is TGTGCCAGCAGTTTAAGTCTATCGCTCTACGAGCAGTACTTC. It is translated as CASSLSLSLYEQYF.

The CDR3 DNA reads TGTGCCAGCCTTCCGGAGTTGGGGCTCTACAATGAGCAGTTCTTC. Protein: CASLPELGLYNEQFF. V is TRBV27 and J is TRBJ2-1, with D possibly matching TRBD1 (5 bases). Trimming left V 8 bases short and J 3 bases short, with 17 bases between. The CDR3 consists of 15 residues. Germline values: CDR1 MNHEY, CDR2 SMNVEV (reference sequence).

This clonotype has more than one count but fewer than ten. V usage is TRBV13 and J usage is TRBJ2-6; D tentatively fits TRBD1 or TRBD2 (5 bases each). This CDR3 has 16 amino acids. Trimming took 5 bases from V and 0 from J, leaving 11 bases between them. Germline CDR1 reads PRHDT; CDR2 reads FYEKMQ (reference sequence). The CDR3 loop reads CASSVGTYSGANVLTF. The CDR3 coding sequence is TGTGCCAGCAGCGTCGGGACCTACTCTGGGGCCAACGTCCTGACTTTC.